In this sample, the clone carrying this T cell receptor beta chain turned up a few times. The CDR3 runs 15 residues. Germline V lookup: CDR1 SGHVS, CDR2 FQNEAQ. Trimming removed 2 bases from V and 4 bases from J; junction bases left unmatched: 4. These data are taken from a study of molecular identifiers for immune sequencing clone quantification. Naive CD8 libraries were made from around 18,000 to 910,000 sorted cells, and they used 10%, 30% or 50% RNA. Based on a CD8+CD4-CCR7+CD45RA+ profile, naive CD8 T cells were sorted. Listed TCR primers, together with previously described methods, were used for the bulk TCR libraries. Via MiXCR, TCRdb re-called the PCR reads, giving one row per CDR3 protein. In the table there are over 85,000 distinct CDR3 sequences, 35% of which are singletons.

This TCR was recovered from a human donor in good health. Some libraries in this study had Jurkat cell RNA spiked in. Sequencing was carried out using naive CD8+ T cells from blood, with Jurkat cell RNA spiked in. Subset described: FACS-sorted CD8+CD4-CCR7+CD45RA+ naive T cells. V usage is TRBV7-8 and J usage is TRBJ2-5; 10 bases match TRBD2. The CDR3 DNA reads TGTGCCAGCAGCTTACCGAGCGGGAGGGGAGAGACCCAGTACTTC. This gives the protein CASSLPSGRGETQYF.